This TCR beta chain was captured in a study of shared clonotypes between healthy human individuals (dated by TCRdb to the early 2020s). With regard to the full study: The cohort included three men and a couple of women between 18 and 49 years of age. Libraries were prepared and TCR repertoires were sequenced by different laboratories using diverse techniques, in order to increase sequencing depth and limit assay-specific biases. For each donor, three plates each were used for CD4 naive and CD4 memory, two plates were used for CD8 naive, and one plate was used for CD8 memory. Each donor's leukapheresis produced roughly between roughly 0.85 and 10 billion PBMCs. Blood TCR repertoires of roughly 5 healthy adults were deeply sequenced to estimate repertoire size and the extent of clonotype sharing between individuals. Summary of the overall study and its limitations: Estimated clonotype richness was generally larger for naive than for memory subsets. Even with the large sequencing depth, rarefaction of the sorted-subset datasets indicated that sequencing was incomplete. The genetic and exposure-history diversity represented was limited by the small number of donors. Only blood was sampled, and tissue TCR repertoires likely differ from those in blood. Compared with non-shared clonotypes, clonotypes shared by all four sorted-subset donors had higher generation probabilities. Sharing across a handful of donors was observed for approximately 5% of naive CD4, around 3.5% of naive CD8, 2.3% of memory CD4, and roughly 0.4% of memory CD8 clonotypes. Pairwise subsampling indicated that sequencing depth was expected to affect the degree of clonotype sharing among donors.

TCR CDR3 regions were amplified from genomic DNA by multiplex PCR using the deep immunoSEQ assay. Extracted genomic DNA from each cell subset was spread evenly across all wells of several immunoSEQ 96-well plates, with each plate serving as a replicate. For sorted subsets, each replicate PCR was loaded with around 200 ng genomic DNA, equivalent to 25,000 to 35,000 T cell genomes. Purified libraries were measured with a Qubit 3.0 fluorometer, size-checked on a Bioanalyzer 2100, and measured again with the KAPA Library Quantification kit. Every immunoSEQ 96-well plate was sequenced on a dedicated single-read 150-cycle Illumina NextSeq 550 flow cell. On the study's bioinformatics: Because only junctional sequences without quality scores were contained in the immunoSEQ output, filtering matching that applied to full-length reads could not be performed. To assign V/J genes and CDR3, sequences were annotated against IMGT germline references using PyIR, a Python wrapper for IgBLAST v1.9. Reads were removed for weak V/J assignments (E-value above 1e-6), missing CDR3, stop codons, out-of-frame junctions, or ambiguous translated residues. V3J clonotypes were defined as sequences sharing the same inferred V gene, J gene, and CDR3 amino acid sequence. The percentage overlap between two repertoires was calculated by dividing the number of shared unique clonotypes by the size of the smaller repertoire. Three approaches were used to assess repertoire richness: RTK rarefaction, the Chao1 estimator, and Recon v2.1 estimates of unobserved clonotypes. For all TCRbeta clonotypes obtained by the gDNA method from several donors, generation probabilities were computed with OLGA. TCRdb took this table from immuneACCESS and kept in-frame rearrangements with V and J called. Such tables lack part of the clones; where checked against another copy, unresolved V genes explain under half of the gap, and the rest is unexplained. V and J calls and clone size are copied from that table; D and trimming were computed from the DNA. This sample holds a few hundred thousand clones; almost 97% were observed only once. The ten largest account for approximately 0.057% of the sample.

Healthy HIV-negative adults with no recently reported acute infections or vaccinations were included as donors. Only Caucasian adults living in Nashville, Tennessee, USA were represented among the donors. CD4+ T cells were enriched through magnetic negative selection, after which naive cells were positively selected on CD45RA and the remaining negative fraction served as the memory subset. After blood collection by leukapheresis, PBMCs were isolated using Ficoll-Histopaque density gradient centrifugation and then cryopreserved in the vapor phase of liquid nitrogen. Analytical flow cytometry was used to check the purity and quantity of each magnetically sorted T cell population. From each sorted fraction, genomic DNA was isolated and quantified by UV absorbance on a Nanodrop 2000c. V is pared back by 2 bases and J by 5 bases, with 15 bases lying between the germline termini. Taken from the germline V gene, the CDR1 and CDR2 loops are SGHTA and FQGNSA. The CDR3 measures 15 amino acids from cysteine to phenylalanine. CDR3 DNA only is kept here, 45 bases in frame from base 1.

A word on this clone: Its antigen is unknown. No quality values exist for individual bases; no much larger clone is one base distant.

The sequence derives from a woman aged 25 to 39 in good health. The receptor chain draws on TRBV7-2 and TRBJ2-5, with no confidently assigned D gene. The specimen sequenced was naive CD4+ T cells sorted from blood. The sample's cell subset or site label, decoded: CD45RA+ positively selected. The bases read TGTGCCAGCAGCTTATCGACTGGGGTGCGGGAGACCCAGTACTTC. Its protein is CASSLSTGVRETQYF.